This TCR beta chain is from a study of control samples from healthy donors and cancer patients. Looked up from germline, CDR1 is SGHTA and CDR2 is FQGNSA. There are 14 residues in the CDR3. The V end was cut by 1 base, the J end by 1 base, with 7 bases between. Sequencing was performed with immunoSEQ multiplex PCR; in TCRdb, only in-frame clones are kept and a portion is missing. The sample shows more than 140,000 clones, about 90% of them seen only once. The specimen was blood. V is TRBV7-2 and J is TRBJ1-1, with unresolved D. The receptor was isolated from a man between 18 and 35 years old in good health. The CDR3 sequence: CASSLVKGNTEAFF. The CDR3 DNA reads TGTGCCAGCAGCTTAGTGAAAGGGAACACTGAAGCTTTCTTT. Supplemented by reference TRBV7-2 and TRBJ1-1, the full variable domain reads GAGVSQSPSNKVTEKGKDVELRCDPISGHTALYWYRQSLGQGLEFLIYFQGNSAPDKSGLPSDRFSAERTGGSVSTLTIQRTQQEDSAVYLCASSLVKGNTEAFFGQGTRLTVV.